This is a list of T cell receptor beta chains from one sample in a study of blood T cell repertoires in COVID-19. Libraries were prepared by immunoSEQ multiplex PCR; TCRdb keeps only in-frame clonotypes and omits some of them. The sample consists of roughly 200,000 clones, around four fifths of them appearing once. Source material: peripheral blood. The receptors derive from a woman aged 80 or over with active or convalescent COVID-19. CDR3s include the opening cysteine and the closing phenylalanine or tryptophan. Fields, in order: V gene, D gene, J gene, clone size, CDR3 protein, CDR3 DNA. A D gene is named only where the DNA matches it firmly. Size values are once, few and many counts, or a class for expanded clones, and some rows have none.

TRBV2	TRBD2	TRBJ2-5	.	CASTDATSGRETQYF	TGTGCCAGCACCGATGCGACTAGCGGGAGGGAGACCCAGTACTTC
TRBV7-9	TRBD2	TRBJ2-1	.	CASSLDSGRINEQFF	TGTGCCAGCAGCTTAGATAGCGGGAGGATCAATGAGCAGTTCTTC
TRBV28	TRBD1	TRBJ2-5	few	CASSGNRGGQETQYF	TGTGCCAGCAGCGGAAACAGGGGTGGCCAAGAGACCCAGTACTTC
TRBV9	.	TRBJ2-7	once	CASSPRVAELYEQYF	TGTGCCAGCAGCCCACGAGTAGCGGAGCTGTACGAGCAGTACTTC
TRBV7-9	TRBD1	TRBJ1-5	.	CASSLVGQGANQPQHF	TGTGCCAGCAGCTTAGTGGGACAGGGGGCTAATCAGCCCCAGCATTTT
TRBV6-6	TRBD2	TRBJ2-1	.	CASSYPLAGGGNEQFF	TGTGCCAGCAGTTACCCCCTAGCGGGAGGGGGCAATGAGCAGTTCTTC
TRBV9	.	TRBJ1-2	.	CASSVDGGEANYGYTF	TGTGCCAGCAGCGTAGACGGGGGGGAAGCTAACTATGGCTACACCTTC
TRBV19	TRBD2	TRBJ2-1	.	CASSRNGTSSNNEQFF	TGTGCCAGTAGTAGAAACGGGACTAGCTCCAACAATGAGCAGTTCTTC
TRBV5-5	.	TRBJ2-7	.	CASSLGAPYEQYF	TGTGCCAGCAGCTTAGGGGCCCCCTACGAGCAGTACTTC
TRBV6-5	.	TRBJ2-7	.	CTSRAGGTSLGEQYF	TGTACCAGCAGGGCAGGGGGGACTTCATTGGGCGAGCAGTACTTC
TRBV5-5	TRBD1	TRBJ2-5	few	CASSIQGAEETQYF	TGTGCCAGCAGCATTCAGGGGGCTGAGGAGACCCAGTACTTC
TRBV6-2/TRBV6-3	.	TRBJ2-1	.	CASGPTIIQYNEQFF	TGTGCCAGCGGCCCGACTATAATCCAATACAATGAGCAGTTCTTC
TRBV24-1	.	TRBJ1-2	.	CATSDPTVNYGYTF	TGTGCCACCAGTGATCCGACAGTTAACTATGGCTACACCTTC
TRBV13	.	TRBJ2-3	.	CASRPRWPSTDTQYF	TGTGCCAGCAGACCCAGATGGCCTAGCACAGATACGCAGTATTTT
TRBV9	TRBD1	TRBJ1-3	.	CASSPRPGTGFEVF	TGTGCCAGCAGCCCCCGTCCCGGGACAGGATTCGAGGTGTTT
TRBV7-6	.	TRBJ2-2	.	CASSLADLRDFTGELFF	TGTGCCAGCAGCTTAGCCGATCTCCGGGACTTCACCGGGGAGCTGTTTTTT
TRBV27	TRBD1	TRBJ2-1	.	CASSLLGTGGYNEQFF	TGTGCCAGCAGTTTATTGGGGACAGGGGGCTACAATGAGCAGTTCTTC
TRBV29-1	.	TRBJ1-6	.	CSVCDRPNSPLHF	TGCAGCGTGTGTGACAGGCCTAATTCACCCCTCCACTTT
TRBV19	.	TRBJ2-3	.	CASTSRWGPDTQYF	TGTGCCAGTACCAGCCGGTGGGGGCCAGATACGCAGTATTTT
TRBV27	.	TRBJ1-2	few	CASSYRERGGYGYTF	TGTGCCAGCAGTTACAGGGAAAGAGGAGGATATGGCTACACCTTC
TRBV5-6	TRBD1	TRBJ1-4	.	CASSEGQPNEKLFF	TGTGCCAGCAGCGAGGGACAGCCCAATGAAAAACTGTTTTTT
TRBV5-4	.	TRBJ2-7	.	CASSRGGEQYF	TGTGCCAGCAGTCGGGGAGGCGAGCAGTACTTC
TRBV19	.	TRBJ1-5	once	CASSIDRRNQPQHF	TGTGCCAGTAGTATTGACAGGCGCAATCAGCCCCAGCATTTT
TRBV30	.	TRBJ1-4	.	CAWSKETMGLYEKLFF	TGTGCCTGGAGTAAGGAAACCATGGGCCTATATGAAAAACTGTTTTTT
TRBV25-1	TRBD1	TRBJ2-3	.	CASSELRTGGTDTQYF	TGTGCCAGCAGTGAATTGCGGACAGGGGGCACAGATACGCAGTATTTT
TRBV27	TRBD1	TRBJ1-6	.	CASSPPGQGPYNSPLHF	TGTGCCAGCAGCCCTCCGGGACAGGGGCCCTATAATTCACCCCTCCACTTT
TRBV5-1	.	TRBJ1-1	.	CASSVDSRNTEAFF	TGCGCCAGCAGCGTGGACAGCCGGAACACTGAAGCTTTCTTT
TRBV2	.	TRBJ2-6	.	CASSLRTGANVLTF	TGTGCCAGCAGCCTCAGGACTGGGGCCAACGTCCTGACTTTC
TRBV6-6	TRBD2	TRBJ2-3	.	CASSLPSGRASTDTQYF	TGTGCCAGCAGTCTTCCTAGCGGGAGGGCCAGCACAGATACGCAGTATTTT
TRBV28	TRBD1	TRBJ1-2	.	CASRAMGDRAGYTF	TGTGCCAGCAGGGCCATGGGAGACAGGGCTGGCTACACCTTC
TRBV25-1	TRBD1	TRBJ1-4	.	CASSEIGTGPNEKLFF	TGTGCCAGCAGTGAAATAGGGACAGGACCTAATGAAAAACTGTTTTTT
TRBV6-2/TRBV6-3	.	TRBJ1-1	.	CASSYPMGLTAANEAFF	TGTGCCAGCAGTTACCCAATGGGACTCACAGCTGCTAATGAAGCTTTCTTT
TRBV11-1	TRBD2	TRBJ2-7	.	CASSPNAGGRWEQYF	TGTGCCAGCAGCCCGAATGCGGGAGGCAGGTGGGAGCAGTACTTC
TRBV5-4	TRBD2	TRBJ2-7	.	CASSSDTGASGGEQYF	TGTGCCAGCAGCTCCGATACAGGCGCCTCCGGGGGGGAGCAGTACTTC
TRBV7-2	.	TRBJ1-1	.	CASSLAVNMNTEAFF	TGTGCCAGCAGCTTAGCAGTCAACATGAACACTGAAGCTTTCTTT
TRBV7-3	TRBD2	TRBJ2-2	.	CASSLTTSGGSTGELFF	TGTGCCAGCAGCTTAACTACTAGCGGGGGAAGCACCGGGGAGCTGTTTTTT
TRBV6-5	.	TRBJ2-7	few	CASSYSTNSQKYF	TGTGCCAGCAGTTACTCGACTAACTCCCAGAAGTACTTC
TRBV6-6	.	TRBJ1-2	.	CASSYSSMAGEGYTF	TGTGCCAGCAGTTACTCGAGTATGGCAGGGGAGGGCTACACCTTC
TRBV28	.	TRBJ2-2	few	CASNPRAKSTGELFF	TGTGCCAGCAATCCACGCGCCAAGTCCACCGGGGAGCTGTTTTTT
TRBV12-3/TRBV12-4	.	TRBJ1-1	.	CASRRGLNTEAFF	TGTGCCAGCAGACGTGGCCTGAACACTGAAGCTTTCTTT
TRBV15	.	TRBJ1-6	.	CATSRASSYNSPLHF	TGTGCCACCAGCAGAGCGAGCTCCTATAATTCACCCCTCCACTTT
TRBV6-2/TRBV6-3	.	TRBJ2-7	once	CASSQRGREQYF	TGTGCCAGCAGTCAGAGAGGTCGCGAGCAGTACTTC
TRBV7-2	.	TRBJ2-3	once	CASSQPGGGTQYF	TGTGCCAGCAGCCAACCTGGGGGAGGTACGCAGTATTTT
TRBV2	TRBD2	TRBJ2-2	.	CASSGTSGSTGELFF	TGTGCCAGCAGTGGGACTAGCGGGAGCACCGGGGAGCTGTTTTTT
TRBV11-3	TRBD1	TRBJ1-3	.	CASSSTWRSGGTGNTIYF	TGTGCCAGCAGCTCAACGTGGCGGTCAGGGGGCACTGGAAACACCATATATTTT
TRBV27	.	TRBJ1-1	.	CASSDNRDWSTEAFF	TGTGCCAGCTCAGACAACAGGGATTGGAGTACTGAAGCTTTCTTT
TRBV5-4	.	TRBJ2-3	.	CASSLQDGTDTQYF	TGTGCCAGCAGCTTACAGGACGGCACAGATACGCAGTATTTT
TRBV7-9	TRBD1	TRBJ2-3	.	CASSLWTGPATDTQYF	TGTGCCAGCAGCCTCTGGACAGGGCCTGCCACAGATACGCAGTATTTT
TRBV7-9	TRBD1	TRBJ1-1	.	CASSLVGGANTEAFF	TGTGCCAGCAGCTTAGTAGGGGGCGCGAACACTGAAGCTTTCTTT
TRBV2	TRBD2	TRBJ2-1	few	CASKSPGGLAYNEQFF	TGTGCCAGCAAGTCCCCCGGAGGACTAGCGTACAATGAGCAGTTCTTC
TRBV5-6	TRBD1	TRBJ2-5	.	CASSLPGTGFEETQYF	TGTGCCAGCAGCTTACCCGGGACAGGGTTCGAAGAGACCCAGTACTTC
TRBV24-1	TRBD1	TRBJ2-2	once	CATSGQGAGTGELFF	TGTGCCACCAGTGGGCAGGGGGCAGGGACCGGGGAGCTGTTTTTT
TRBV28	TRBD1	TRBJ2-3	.	CASSPRTGLSTDTQYF	TGTGCCAGCAGTCCTCGGACAGGGCTAAGCACAGATACGCAGTATTTT